A single sample gave rise to the 21 T cell receptor beta chains below, sequenced in a study of prognosis after radiotherapy for stage I lung cancer. TCR beta CDR3 amplification from genomic DNA was performed by two-round multiplex PCR. For every TRBV and TRBJ gene, a specific primer was used in first-round PCR. Via MiXCR, TCRdb re-called the multiplex PCR reads, giving one row per CDR3 protein. The sample yields around 30,000 distinct CDR3 sequences, approximately 32% seen once. The specimen was PBMCs, collected before or after stereotactic body radiation therapy (not recorded which). The receptors stem from a donor over 45 with non-small cell lung cancer.

This clonotype was recorded at least ten times. The rearrangement uses TRBV11-3 and TRBJ2-2, with D unclear. This CDR3 has 12 residues. The ends were cut back, 5 bases at V and 6 bases at J, with 7 bases in the middle. Germline loops: CDR1 SGHNT, CDR2 YENEEA. The CDR3 sequence is CASSLGPGELFF. In DNA, the CDR3 is TGTGCCAGCAGCCTCGGTCCCGGGGAGCTGTTTTTT.

Concerning this clonotype itself: At one boundary the junction diverges from the germline segment, which might be a read error. The V and J genes are TRBV7-2 and TRBJ2-1; tentatively, D is TRBD2 (6 bases). CDR1 is SGHTA, CDR2 FQGNSA, per germline. The CDR3 consists of 17 residues. The CDR3 bases are TGTGCCAGCAGCTCCGAGCCTGCGCGGGGCAGTAGGAATGATCAGTTCTTC. Protein: CASSSEPARGSRNDQFF. The full variable domain, completed using reference TRBV7-2 and TRBJ2-1, is GAGVSQSPSNKVTEKGKDVELRCDPISGHTALYWYRQSLGQGLEFLIYFQGNSAPDKSGLPSDRFSAERTGGSVSTLTIQRTQQEDSAVYLCASSSEPARGSRNDQFFGPGTRLTVL.

This clonotype was seen a few times. This may be a read error: a much more frequent sequence differs by one nucleotide. The gene calls are TRBV6-2 or TRBV6-3 and TRBJ2-7, with TRBD2 identical over 8 bases. V lost 5 bases and J lost 6; bases outside the gene matches: 15. CDR3 size: 16 residues. Germline CDR1 and CDR2: MNHEY and SVGEGT. The DNA for the CDR3 is TGTGCCAGCAGTGTTACAAGCGGGGGCCTCCCCTCCGAGCAGTACTTC. Amino acids: CASSVTSGGLPSEQYF.

By its share, this clonotype is medium-sized (0.01 to 0.1%). The J gene is TRBJ1-2, the V gene TRBV6-1; D gene uncertain. CDR1 MNHNS and CDR2 SASEGT come from the germline V gene. CDR3 length equals 12 residues. With 6 bases removed from V and 11 bases from J, the gap between germline ends came to 16 bases. This CDR3 is CASRQGPSGYTF. The CDR3 region has the DNA TGTGCCAGCAGACAAGGGCCGTCTGGGTACACCTTC.

This clonotype has a handful of counts. A read error is the likely source, as a far larger clone sits one nucleotide away. This chain joins TRBV10-3 and TRBJ1-2; TRBD1 aligns across 7 bases. Germline V gives CDR1 ENHRY, CDR2 SYGVKD. V was clipped by 5 bases and J by 13 bases; unmatched bases: 16. The CDR3 loop spans 14 amino acids. CDR3 amino acids: CAISYRDREWWFTF. The CDR3 region has the DNA TGTGCCATCAGTTACCGTGACAGGGAGTGGTGGTTCACCTTC.

Notes on this clonotype: A single base separates this from a much larger clone, so it may be a read error. J is TRBJ2-3 and V is TRBV4-3, with unresolved D. The length of the CDR3 is 14 residues. Germline V gene lookup returns CDR1 LGHNA and CDR2 YSLEER. This CDR3 is CASSPPGSPDTHYF. The CDR3 bases are TGCGCCAGCAGCCCCCCGGGTAGTCCCGATACGCATTATTTT.

Comment on this clonotype: With only one base between it and a far larger clone, this is likely a read error. This rearrangement joins TRBV7-9 to TRBJ2-2, with D perhaps matching TRBD2 (6 bases). The CDR3 extends over 16 amino acids. Trimming pared 4 bases from V and 5 bases from J, leaving 17 bases between. Germline-derived CDR1 and CDR2 are SEHNR and FQNEAQ (reference sequence). The CDR3 nucleotides read TGTGCCAGCAGCTCCGTATTGTCTGGAGGGACCGGGGAGCTGTTTTTT. Amino acid sequence: CASSSVLSGGTGELFF. Complete variable domain (other parts from reference TRBV7-9 and TRBJ2-2): DTGVSQNPRHKITKRGQNVTFRCDPISEHNRLYWYRQTLGQGPEFLTYFQNEAQLEKSRLLSDRFSAERPKGSFSTLEIQRTEQGDSAMYLCASSSVLSGGTGELFFGEGSRLTVL.

At least ten counts were recorded for this clonotype. The V call is TRBV18, the J call TRBJ1-4; TRBD1 is a possible D gene (5 bases). The length of the CDR3 is 15 residues. V gave up 2 bases and J gave up 8 bases, with 15 bases separating them. Germline CDR1 reads KGHSH; CDR2 reads LQKENI. CDR3 sequence reads: CASSPSAAWGEKLFF. The CDR3 nucleotides read TGTGCCAGCTCACCATCCGCAGCGTGGGGGGAAAAACTGTTTTTT.

In regard to this clonotype: Only one base separates this from a far larger clonotype, so it likely reflects a read error. The chain carries TRBV7-9 and TRBJ1-6; 8 nucleotides agree with TRBD1. Germline assignment: CDR1 SEHNR and CDR2 FQNEAQ (reference sequence). CDR3 length equals 18 residues. The V gene end was trimmed by 5 bases and the J gene end by 4 bases; junction bases not matched to a gene: 13. CDR3 sequence reads: CASSPQVRGLGYNSPLHF. Written as DNA, the CDR3 is TGTGCCAGCAGCCCGCAAGTCAGGGGGCTGGGATATAATTCACCCCTCCACTTT.

With regard to this clonotype: A read error is possible here, since a much larger clone lies one base away. V is TRBV7-2 and J is TRBJ2-5; D not resolved. CDR1 is SGHTA and CDR2 is FQGNSA in the germline V gene. CDR3 size: 14 residues. This chain's CDR3 is CASSLFFPQEAQYF. The CDR3 region has the DNA TGTGCCAGCAGCTTATTTTTCCCCCAAGAGGCCCAGTACTTC. The whole variable domain, filled in from reference TRBV7-2 and TRBJ2-5, reads GAGVSQSPSNKVTEKGKDVELRCDPISGHTALYWYRQSLGQGLEFLIYFQGNSAPDKSGLPSDRFSAERTGGSVSTLTIQRTQQEDSAVYLCASSLFFPQEAQYFGPGTRLLVL.

The chain is built from TRBV5-4 and TRBJ2-1, with TRBD2 matching 8 bases. The CDR3 extends over 15 amino acids. V shed 2 bases, J shed 7 bases, and the junction held 8 bases outside the gene matches. Germline V gives CDR1 SGHNT, CDR2 YYREEE (reference sequence). The CDR3 loop is CASSFPTGGQNEQFF. CDR3 DNA sequence: TGTGCCAGCAGCTTTCCTACGGGGGGGCAGAATGAGCAGTTCTTC. The full variable domain, completed using reference TRBV5-4 and TRBJ2-1, is ETGVTQSPTHLIKTRGQQVTLRCSSQSGHNTVSWYQQALGQGPQFIFQYYREEENGRGNFPPRFSGLQFPNYSSELNVNALELDDSALYLCASSFPTGGQNEQFFGPGTRLTVL.

In its sample, this clonotype was seen many times. The V and J genes are TRBV6-1 and TRBJ1-5; D not resolved. Germline V gene data show CDR1 as MNHNS and CDR2 as SASEGT. The CDR3 runs 11 residues. Trimming stripped 6 bases from V and 7 bases from J, with 7 bases between. The CDR3: CASSPGQPQHF. The CDR3 region has the DNA TGTGCCAGCAGCCCTGGCCAGCCCCAGCATTTT.

This clonotype was detected ten times or more. The chain links TRBV5-1 to TRBJ2-7; 11 positions match TRBD2. V lost 4 bases, J lost 2 bases, and 8 bases stayed unmatched. CDR3 length: 16 amino acids. Germline V gives CDR1 SGHRS, CDR2 YFSETQ. The CDR3 DNA reads TGCGCCAGCAGCCTACTGACTAGCGGGGCCACCTACGAGCAGTACTTC. Its translation is CASSLLTSGATYEQYF.

By share, this clonotype counts as medium-sized. V usage is TRBV2 and J usage is TRBJ1-2; no reliable D call. This CDR3 has 15 residues. The V end was cut by 6 bases, the J end by 2 bases, with 16 bases between. CDR1 SNHLY and CDR2 FYNNEI come from the germline V gene. The CDR3 region is CASSLWRGTNYGYTF. As DNA, the CDR3 is TGTGCCAGCAGCCTCTGGCGGGGTACAAACTATGGCTACACCTTC.

Concerning this clonotype: A much larger clone lies a single base off, so this may be a read error. V and J are TRBV9 and TRBJ2-5; D is unclear. CDR1 and CDR2 (germline): SGDLS, YYNGEE. Deletions cut 4 bases from V and 4 bases from J, with 17 bases between. This CDR3 is built from 15 residues. CDR3 loop: CASSSVSLHGETQYF. The CDR3, as DNA: TGTGCCAGCAGCTCCGTGTCGCTCCATGGAGAGACCCAGTACTTC.

Regarding this clonotype: Since a much larger clone is just one base distant, this may be a read error. No conserved phenylalanine or tryptophan ends this CDR3, so it is likely a read error. The chain has TRBV2 and TRBJ1-1, with TRBD1 matching 7 bases. The CDR3 contains 14 residues. With 7 bases clipped from V and 2 bases from J, the junction kept 7 bases outside the gene matches. CDR1 is SNHLY and CDR2 is FYNNEI in the germline V gene. CDR3 residues: CASTLRTGNTEAFY. The CDR3 DNA reads as TGTGCCAGCACCCTAAGGACAGGCAACACTGAAGCTTTCTAT.

This clonotype was detected many times. The chain carries TRBV4-2 and TRBJ2-3; no firm D call. Trimming shortened V by 1 base and J by 3 bases, and 11 bases separated the two germline ends. Germline CDR1 and CDR2: LGHNA and YNFKEQ. The CDR3 covers 15 residues. The CDR3 DNA reads TGTGCCAGCAGCCAAGGTTTCCAGTCAACAGATACGCAGTATTTT. It translates to CASSQGFQSTDTQYF.

This clonotype came up many times. This rearrangement joins TRBV18 to TRBJ1-2; D possibly corresponds to TRBD1 (5 bases). This CDR3 contains 14 residues. Germline CDR1 KGHSH, CDR2 LQKENI. Trimming removed 3 bases from V and 8 bases from J, with 16 bases in between. CDR3 nucleotide sequence: TGTGCCAGCTCACCTAATACAGGCGACTGGGGCTACACCTTC. Residues: CASSPNTGDWGYTF.

The table lists this clonotype with many counts. The chain links TRBV20-1 to TRBJ2-7; D remains unclear. Germline V gives CDR1 DFQATT, CDR2 SNEGSKA (reference sequence). V lost 3 bases to trimming and J lost 2 bases, with 11 bases between them. CDR3 length: 13 residues. The CDR3: CSASGSRPYEQYF. The CDR3 bases are TGCAGTGCTAGCGGATCCAGACCCTACGAGCAGTACTTC.

The gene calls are TRBV19 and TRBJ1-2, with TRBD1 as a possible D gene (5 bases). CDR3 size: 14 residues. The germline V gene has CDR1 LNHDA and CDR2 SQIVND (reference sequence). The V end lost 6 bases, the J end lost 4 bases, and 15 bases lay between the germline ends. The CDR3 coding sequence is TGTGCCAGTAGGCTCGTCGGGACGCCCTATGGCTACACCTTC. Amino acid sequence: CASRLVGTPYGYTF.

Concerning this clonotype: A far bigger clonotype differs at one base, so this is likely a read error. The rearrangement joins TRBV6-4 to TRBJ1-3; D is undetermined. V lost 5 bases to trimming and J lost 2 bases, with 16 bases between them. CDR1 MRHNA and CDR2 SNTAGT come from the germline V gene. The CDR3 contains 16 residues. The DNA of the CDR3 is TGTGCCAGCAGTCTGTCCTCTTTGTCTACTGGAAACACCATATATTTT. As protein: CASSLSSLSTGNTIYF.